The clone carrying this T cell receptor (beta chain) was observed a handful of times. Its target is unknown. This sample is drawn from a study of shared clonotypes between healthy human individuals. With 8 bases removed from V and 4 bases from J, the gap between germline ends came to 11 bases. Germline V gives CDR1 SEHNR, CDR2 FQNEAQ (reference sequence). CDR3 length: 13 residues. Findings and limits, study-wide: Sampling was confined to blood; repertoires within tissues likely differ. Among a handful of donors, about 5% of naive CD4 clonotypes were found in common.

TCRdb's table, derived via immunoSEQ multiplex PCR, lists solely in-frame clones and lacks some. The sample consists of about 730,000 clones, over 55% of them appearing once. Recent acute infections and vaccinations were absent in the healthy HIV-negative adult donors. The chain carries TRBV7-9 and TRBJ2-2; D uncertain. Input material: memory CD4+ T cells sorted from blood. Subset indicated: CD45RA-negative fraction. The receptor's source is a woman in her twenties or thirties in good health. CDR3 loop: CASVPGVTGELFF. Here the CDR3 DNA reads TGTGCCAGCGTACCTGGGGTCACCGGGGAGCTGTTTTTT.